One sample yielded the 21 T cell receptor beta chains listed below, sequenced in a study of read filtering for tumor transcriptome and immune sequencing. The library was built from around 0.4 ug RNA with molecular barcoded adaptors for alpha/delta and beta/gamma chains. TCRdb called the reads again in MiXCR, with one record for every CDR3 protein. The data contain about 37,000 distinct CDR3 sequences, about an eighth of them seen just once; the ten biggest clones take up 30% to 40%. The specimen was a population of CD138-negative cells sorted from bone marrow. The receptors stem from a donor older than 35 with multiple myeloma.

This chain links TRBV7-6 with TRBJ2-1; D is ambiguous. There are 11 residues in the CDR3. Germline CDR1 and CDR2: SGHVS and FNYEAQ. V was pared by 5 bases and J by 12 bases, with 11 bases between. The CDR3 DNA sequence: TGTGCCAGCAGCCCGGGCCTTGGGCAGTTCTTC. Translated, it gives CASSPGLGQFF.

Remarks on this clonotype: A much larger clone is a single base away; this may be a read error. The chain uses TRBV19 and TRBJ1-5; 7 nucleotides line up with TRBD1. This CDR3 contains 15 residues. V shed 11 bases and J 0 bases; nucleotides not matched to a gene: 10. CDR1 and CDR2 from the germline V gene are LNHDA and SQIVND (reference sequence). As DNA, the CDR3 is TGTGCCGGTAAGGACAGGAGAAATAGCAATCAGCCCCAGCATTTT. Translated: CAGKDRRNSNQPQHF.

This clonotype was seen many times. The chain links TRBV20-1 to TRBJ1-5; 8 bases are a match to TRBD1. The CDR3 spans 14 residues. The germline gives CDR1 DFQATT, CDR2 SNEGSKA (reference sequence). With 5 bases clipped from V and 1 base from J, the junction kept 4 bases outside the gene matches. The DNA of the CDR3 is TGCAGTGCTGAAACAGGGGGAAGCAATCAGCCCCAGCATTTT. The encoded protein is CSAETGGSNQPQHF.

This clonotype was found many times. The chain joins TRBV7-2 to TRBJ1-5; D gene uncertain. The germline V and J ends were trimmed by 5 bases and 7 bases, with 9 bases remaining between them. This CDR3 is 12 amino acids long. Germline loops: CDR1 SGHTA, CDR2 FQGNSA. The CDR3 nucleotides read TGTGCCAGCAGCCAAGAGCACCAGCCCCAGCATTTT. It encodes CASSQEHQPQHF.

This clonotype was seen repeatedly, ten times or more. The rearrangement joins TRBV7-8 to TRBJ2-7; a possible D gene is TRBD1 (5 bases). The CDR3 spans 15 residues. Looked up from germline, CDR1 is SGHVS and CDR2 is FQNEAQ. V lost 5 bases and J 0 bases, leaving 14 bases between the germline ends. The CDR3, as DNA: TGTGCCAGCAGCCGACAGTCCCTTAGCTCCTACGAGCAGTACTTC. This gives the protein CASSRQSLSSYEQYF. The entire variable domain, with the rest obtained from reference TRBV7-8 and TRBJ2-7, is as follows: GAGVSQSPRYKVAKRGQDVALRCDPISGHVSLFWYQQALGQGPEFLTYFQNEAQLDKSGLPSDRFFAERPEGSVSTLKIQRTQQEDSAVYLCASSRQSLSSYEQYFGPGTRLTVT.

This clonotype was picked up many times. V usage is TRBV28 and J usage is TRBJ2-4; the match to TRBD1 covers 7 bases. The trim removed 5 bases at V and 5 bases at J, leaving 3 bases unmatched. The CDR3 totals 13 residues. The germline CDR1 and CDR2 sequences are MDHEN and SYDVKM. The CDR3 is CASSRQGENIQYF. The CDR3 DNA reads TGTGCCAGCAGTAGACAGGGAGAAAACATTCAGTACTTC.

In its sample, this clonotype was seen many times. CDR3 DNA: TGTGCCAGCAGCTTCCGAGATGAGCAGTTCTTC. Amino acid sequence: CASSFRDEQFF. V is TRBV7-2 and J is TRBJ2-1; D not certain. Trimming removed 3 bases at V and 8 bases at J, with 5 bases between. This CDR3 has 11 amino acids. Germline CDR1 is SGHTA and CDR2 is FQGNSA.

This clonotype has ten or more counts. The chain carries TRBV20-1 and TRBJ2-1; no firm D call. The germline CDR1 and CDR2 sequences are DFQATT and SNEGSKA (reference sequence). CDR3 length: 13 residues. V lost 4 bases and J lost 0, with 7 bases in between. The CDR3 sequence: CSATRSSYNEQFF. The CDR3 bases are TGCAGTGCTACTAGGAGCTCCTACAATGAGCAGTTCTTC.

This clonotype was seen many times. A much more abundant neighbour one base away suggests this may be a read error. The V and J genes are TRBV29-1 and TRBJ2-1; D remains unclear. The CDR3 totals 12 residues. Germline V CDR1 and CDR2: SQVTM, ANQGSEA. CDR3 region: CSVSPSPNGQFF. The CDR3 DNA reads as TGCAGCGTATCCCCCAGTCCCAATGGGCAGTTCTTC.

The table lists this clonotype with many counts. V gene TRBV7-3 combines with J gene TRBJ2-1; 7 bases match TRBD2. V trimming: 4 bases; J trimming: 10 bases; junction bases outside the gene matches: 4. Germline CDR1 is SGHTA and CDR2 is FQGTGA. The CDR3 is 12 amino acids. CDR3 amino acids: CASSSPGGEQFF. DNA of the CDR3: TGTGCCAGCAGCTCGCCCGGGGGGGAGCAGTTCTTC.

Of note for this clonotype: A single base separates this from a much larger clone, so it may be a read error. This chain uses TRBV6-6 with TRBJ2-1; 8 bases fit TRBD2. CDR1 and CDR2 from the germline V gene are MNHNY and SVGAGI (reference sequence). The CDR3 consists of 17 residues. The CDR3 protein is CAGSFGGGIGSYNEQFF. CDR3 nucleotides: TGTGCCGGCAGTTTCGGGGGGGGTATCGGCTCCTACAATGAGCAGTTCTTC.

This clonotype was counted many times. The CDR3 loop is CASSLAGADTGELFF. The CDR3 nucleotides read TGCGCCAGCAGCTTGGCAGGAGCTGACACCGGGGAGCTGTTTTTT. The chain carries TRBV5-1 and TRBJ2-2; the D is unclear. CDR3 length equals 15 residues. Trimming removed 0 bases at V and 3 bases at J, with 9 bases between. CDR1 is SGHRS and CDR2 is YFSETQ in the germline V gene.

There are a few counts of this clonotype. The chain combines TRBV19 with TRBJ1-3, with 8 bases that match TRBD1. The CDR3 runs to 15 residues. The germline gives CDR1 LNHDA, CDR2 SQIVND (reference sequence). The junction had 7 bases not matched to a gene; V was cut back by 7 bases and J by 2 bases. The CDR3 here is CASIRQGAAGNTIYF. CDR3 coding DNA: TGTGCCAGTATTCGGCAGGGGGCGGCTGGAAACACCATATATTTT.

This rearrangement joins TRBV20-1 to TRBJ2-3; TRBD2 matches 11 bases. The ends lost 6 bases at V and 6 bases at J; junction bases unmatched: 5. Germline V CDR1 and CDR2: DFQATT, SNEGSKA (reference sequence). The CDR3 runs to 13 residues. Here the CDR3 DNA reads TGCAGTGCCACTAGCGGGAGAGGGGATACGCAGTATTTT. Translated, it gives CSATSGRGDTQYF.

As regards this clonotype: A much larger clone lies a single base off, so this may be a read error. The CDR3 sequence: CATSRDTGHNGQFF. The DNA of the CDR3 is TGTGCCACCAGCAGAGATACCGGGCACAATGGGCAGTTCTTC. V usage is TRBV15 and J usage is TRBJ2-1; D not resolved. CDR1 is LNHNV and CDR2 is YYDKDF in the germline V gene (reference sequence). The CDR3 totals 14 residues.

This clonotype was seen many times. V and J are TRBV20-1 and TRBJ2-3; no definite D call. There are 13 residues in the CDR3. V lost 5 bases and J lost 7, with 16 bases in between. Germline V gives CDR1 DFQATT, CDR2 SNEGSKA (reference sequence). CDR3 sequence (DNA): TGCAGTGCTCCTGAACCTTACTCCAATACGCAGTATTTT. Amino acid sequence: CSAPEPYSNTQYF.

This clonotype was recorded at least ten times. V usage is TRBV29-1 and J usage is TRBJ2-2; the D is unclear. There are 12 residues in the CDR3. Germline CDR1 reads SQVTM; CDR2 reads ANQGSEA. V was pared by 5 bases and J by 4 bases, with 8 bases between. CDR3 DNA sequence: TGCAGCGTTTGGTTCTCCACCGGGGAGCTGTTTTTT. This gives the protein CSVWFSTGELFF.

Many counts were recorded for this clonotype. The chain employs TRBV5-4 and TRBJ2-1, with D perhaps matching TRBD1 (6 bases). Deletions cut 1 base from V and 5 bases from J, with 13 bases between. The V gene's germline CDR1 is SGHNT and CDR2 YYREEE (reference sequence). The CDR3 is 15 amino acids. CDR3 protein: CASSLTGSLNNEQFF. In nucleotides, the CDR3 is TGTGCCAGCAGCTTGACAGGGAGCTTGAACAATGAGCAGTTCTTC.

This clonotype occurred many times. V gene TRBV4-1 combines with J gene TRBJ1-4, with 8 nucleotides matching TRBD1. V shed 0 bases, J shed 7 bases, and the junction held 7 bases outside the gene matches. The CDR3 has 16 residues. Germline-derived CDR1 and CDR2 are MGHRA and YSYEKL. The CDR3 reads CASSQDRPGGSEKLFF. CDR3 in DNA: TGCGCCAGCAGCCAAGATAGGCCAGGGGGCTCTGAAAAACTGTTTTTT.

This clonotype was recorded many times. The chain is built from TRBV5-1 and TRBJ1-2, with D hard to call. Germline V CDR1 and CDR2: SGHRS, YFSETQ. This CDR3 spans 15 amino acids. V was cut by 0 bases and J by 2 bases, with 11 bases left in between. The CDR3 DNA sequence: TGCGCCAGCAGCTTGGTTCCGGGCACCAACTATGGCTACACCTTC. Translation: CASSLVPGTNYGYTF.

This clonotype was recorded once. The CDR3 end shows no conserved phenylalanine or tryptophan, and so a read error is likely. The chain links TRBV6-1 to TRBJ2-1; 8 nucleotides match TRBD1. CDR1 is MNHNS, CDR2 SASEGT, per germline. This CDR3 has 15 amino acids. This chain's CDR3 is CVSSGRDRQYNEQFL. The DNA for the CDR3 is TGTGTCAGCAGTGGCCGGGACAGGCAATACAATGAGCAGTTCCTC.